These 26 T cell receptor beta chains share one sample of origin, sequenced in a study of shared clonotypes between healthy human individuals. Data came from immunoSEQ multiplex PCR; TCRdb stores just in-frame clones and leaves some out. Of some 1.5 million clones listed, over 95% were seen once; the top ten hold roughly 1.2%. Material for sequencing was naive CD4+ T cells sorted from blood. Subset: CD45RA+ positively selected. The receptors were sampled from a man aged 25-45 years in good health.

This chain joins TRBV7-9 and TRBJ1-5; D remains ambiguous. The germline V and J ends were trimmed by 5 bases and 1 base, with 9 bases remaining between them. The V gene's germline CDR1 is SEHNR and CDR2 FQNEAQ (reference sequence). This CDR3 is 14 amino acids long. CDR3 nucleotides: TGTGCCAGCAGCGGGAGCCGAAGCAATCAGCCCCAGCATTTT. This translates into CASSGSRSNQPQHF. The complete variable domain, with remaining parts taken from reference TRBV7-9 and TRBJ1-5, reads DTGVSQNPRHKITKRGQNVTFRCDPISEHNRLYWYRQTLGQGPEFLTYFQNEAQLEKSRLLSDRFSAERPKGSFSTLEIQRTEQGDSAMYLCASSGSRSNQPQHFGDGTRLSIL.

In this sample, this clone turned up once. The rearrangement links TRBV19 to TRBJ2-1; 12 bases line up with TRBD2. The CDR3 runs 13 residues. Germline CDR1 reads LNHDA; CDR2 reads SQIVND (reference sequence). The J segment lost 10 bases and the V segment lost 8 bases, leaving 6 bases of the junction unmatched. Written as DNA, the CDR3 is TGTGCCAGTCGACTAGCGGGAGCACGGGAGCAGTTCTTC. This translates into CASRLAGAREQFF.

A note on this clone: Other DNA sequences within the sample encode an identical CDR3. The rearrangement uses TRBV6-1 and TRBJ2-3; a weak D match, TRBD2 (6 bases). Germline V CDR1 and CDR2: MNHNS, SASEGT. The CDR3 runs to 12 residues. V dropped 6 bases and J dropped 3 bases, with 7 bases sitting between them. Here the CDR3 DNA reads TGTGCCAGCAGGGACTATACAGATACGCAGTATTTT. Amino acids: CASRDYTDTQYF.

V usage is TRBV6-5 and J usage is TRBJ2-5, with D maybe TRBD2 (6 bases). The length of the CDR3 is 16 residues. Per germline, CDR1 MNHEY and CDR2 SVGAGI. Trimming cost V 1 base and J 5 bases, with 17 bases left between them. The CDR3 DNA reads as TGTGCCAGCAGTTACTTGCGCGGGGCTGGACGGGAGACCCAGTACTTC. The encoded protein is CASSYLRGAGRETQYF.

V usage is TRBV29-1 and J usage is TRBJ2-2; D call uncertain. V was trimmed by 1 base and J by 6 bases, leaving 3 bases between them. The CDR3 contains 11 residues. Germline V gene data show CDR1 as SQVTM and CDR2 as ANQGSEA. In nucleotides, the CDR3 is TGCAGCGTTGAAGGTTCCGGGGAGCTGTTTTTT. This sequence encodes CSVEGSGELFF.

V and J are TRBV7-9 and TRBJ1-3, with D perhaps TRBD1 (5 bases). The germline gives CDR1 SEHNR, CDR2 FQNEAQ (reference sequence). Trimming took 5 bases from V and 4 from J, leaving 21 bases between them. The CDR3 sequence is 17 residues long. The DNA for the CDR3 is TGTGCCAGCAGCACAGGCCGGGAAGGGGTTTTCGGAAACACCATATATTTT. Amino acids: CASSTGREGVFGNTIYF.

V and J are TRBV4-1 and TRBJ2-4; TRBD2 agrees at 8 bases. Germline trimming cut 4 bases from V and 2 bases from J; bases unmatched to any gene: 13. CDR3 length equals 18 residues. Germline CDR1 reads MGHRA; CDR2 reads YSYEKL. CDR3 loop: CASSLSTGGSLTKNIQYF. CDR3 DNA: TGCGCCAGCAGCCTTAGTACGGGGGGGAGCTTGACCAAAAACATTCAGTACTTC.

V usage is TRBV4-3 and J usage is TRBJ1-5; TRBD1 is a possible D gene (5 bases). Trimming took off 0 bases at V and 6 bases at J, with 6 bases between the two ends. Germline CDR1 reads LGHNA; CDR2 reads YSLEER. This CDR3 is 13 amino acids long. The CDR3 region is CASSQDRGQPQHF. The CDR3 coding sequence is TGCGCCAGCAGCCAAGATAGGGGTCAGCCCCAGCATTTT.

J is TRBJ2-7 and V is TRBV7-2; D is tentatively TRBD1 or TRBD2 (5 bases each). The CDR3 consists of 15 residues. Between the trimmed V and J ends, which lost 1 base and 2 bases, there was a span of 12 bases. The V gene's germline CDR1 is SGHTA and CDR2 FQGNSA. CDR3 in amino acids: CASSLETLGPYEQYF. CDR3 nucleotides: TGTGCCAGCAGCTTAGAAACTTTGGGACCCTACGAGCAGTACTTC. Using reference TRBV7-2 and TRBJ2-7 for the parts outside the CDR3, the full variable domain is GAGVSQSPSNKVTEKGKDVELRCDPISGHTALYWYRQSLGQGLEFLIYFQGNSAPDKSGLPSDRFSAERTGGSVSTLTIQRTQQEDSAVYLCASSLETLGPYEQYFGPGTRLTVT.

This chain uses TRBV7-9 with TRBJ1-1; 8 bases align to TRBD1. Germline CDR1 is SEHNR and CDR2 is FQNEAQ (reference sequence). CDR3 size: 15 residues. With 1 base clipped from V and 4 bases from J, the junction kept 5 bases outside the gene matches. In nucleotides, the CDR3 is TGTGCCAGCAGCTTAGGAGACAGGGGTGGCACTGAAGCTTTCTTT. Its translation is CASSLGDRGGTEAFF.

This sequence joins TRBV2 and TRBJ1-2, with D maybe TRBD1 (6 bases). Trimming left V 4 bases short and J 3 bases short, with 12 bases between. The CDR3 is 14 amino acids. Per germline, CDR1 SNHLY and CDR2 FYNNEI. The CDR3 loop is CASSVGGRDYGYTF. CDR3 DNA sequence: TGTGCCAGCAGTGTTGGGGGGCGCGACTATGGCTACACCTTC. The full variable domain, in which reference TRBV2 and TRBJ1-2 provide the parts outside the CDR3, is EPEVTQTPSHQVTQMGQEVILRCVPISNHLYFYWYRQILGQKVEFLVSFYNNEISEKSEIFDDQFSVERPDGSNFTLKIRSTKLEDSAMYFCASSVGGRDYGYTFGSGTRLTVV.

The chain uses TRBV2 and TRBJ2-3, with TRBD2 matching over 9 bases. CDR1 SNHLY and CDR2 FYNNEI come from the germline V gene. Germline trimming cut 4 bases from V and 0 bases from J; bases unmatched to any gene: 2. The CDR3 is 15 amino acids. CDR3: CASSGLAASTDTQYF. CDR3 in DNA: TGTGCCAGCAGTGGACTAGCGGCTAGCACAGATACGCAGTATTTT.

The DNA for the CDR3 is TGTGCCAGCATAGCATCGGGTCAGTTATTCCCCCCCGGGGAGCTGTTTTTT. This translates into CASIASGQLFPPGELFF. This chain uses TRBV27 with TRBJ2-2; D is undetermined. CDR3 size: 17 residues. With 7 bases removed from V and 6 bases from J, the gap between germline ends came to 24 bases. Germline-derived CDR1 and CDR2 are MNHEY and SMNVEV (reference sequence).

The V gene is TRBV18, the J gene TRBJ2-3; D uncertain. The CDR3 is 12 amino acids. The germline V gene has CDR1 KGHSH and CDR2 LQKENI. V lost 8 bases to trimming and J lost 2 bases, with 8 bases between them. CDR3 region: CASTLNTDTQYF. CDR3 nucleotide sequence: TGTGCCAGCACCCTCAACACAGATACGCAGTATTTT.

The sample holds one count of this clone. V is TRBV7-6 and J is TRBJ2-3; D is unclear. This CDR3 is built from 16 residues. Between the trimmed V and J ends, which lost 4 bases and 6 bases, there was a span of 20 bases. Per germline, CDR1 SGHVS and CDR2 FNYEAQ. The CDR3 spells CASSSGPSSRSDTQYF. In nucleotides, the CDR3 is TGTGCCAGCAGCTCGGGTCCGTCTAGTCGATCGGATACGCAGTATTTT.

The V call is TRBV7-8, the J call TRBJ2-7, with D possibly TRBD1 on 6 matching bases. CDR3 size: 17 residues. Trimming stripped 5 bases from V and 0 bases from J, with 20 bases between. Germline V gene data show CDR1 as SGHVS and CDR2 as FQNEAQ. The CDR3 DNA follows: TGTGCCAGCAGCCCCTTTAGGCCGGGACACCTCTCCTACGAGCAGTACTTC. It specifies CASSPFRPGHLSYEQYF.

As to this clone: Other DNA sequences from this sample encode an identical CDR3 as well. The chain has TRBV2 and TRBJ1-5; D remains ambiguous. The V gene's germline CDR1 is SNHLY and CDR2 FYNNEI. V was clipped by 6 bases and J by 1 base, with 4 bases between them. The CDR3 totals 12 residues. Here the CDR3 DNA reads TGTGCCAGCAGACAGAGCAATCAGCCCCAGCATTTT. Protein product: CASRQSNQPQHF.

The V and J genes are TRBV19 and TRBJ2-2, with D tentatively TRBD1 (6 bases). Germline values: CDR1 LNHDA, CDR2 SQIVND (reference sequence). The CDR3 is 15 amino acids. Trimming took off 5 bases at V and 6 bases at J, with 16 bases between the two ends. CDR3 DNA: TGTGCCAGTAGTCTCACAGGGATTGTCCCCGGGGAGCTGTTTTTT. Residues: CASSLTGIVPGELFF.

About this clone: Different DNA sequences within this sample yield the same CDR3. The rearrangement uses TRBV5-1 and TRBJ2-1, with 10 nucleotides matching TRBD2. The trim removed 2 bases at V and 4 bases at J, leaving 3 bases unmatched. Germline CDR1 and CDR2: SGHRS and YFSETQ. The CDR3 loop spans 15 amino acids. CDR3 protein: CASSLTSGTYNEQFF. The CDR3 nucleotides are TGCGCCAGCAGCTTAACTAGCGGGACGTACAATGAGCAGTTCTTC.

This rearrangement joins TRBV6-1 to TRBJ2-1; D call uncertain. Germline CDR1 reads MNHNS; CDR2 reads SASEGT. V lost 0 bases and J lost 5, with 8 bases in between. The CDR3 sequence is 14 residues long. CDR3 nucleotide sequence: TGTGCCAGCAGTGAAGCCCCCCTGAACAATGAGCAGTTCTTC. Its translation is CASSEAPLNNEQFF.

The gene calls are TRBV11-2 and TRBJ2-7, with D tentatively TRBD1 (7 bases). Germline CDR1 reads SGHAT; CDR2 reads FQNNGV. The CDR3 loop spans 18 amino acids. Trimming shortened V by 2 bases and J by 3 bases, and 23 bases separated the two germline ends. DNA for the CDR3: TGTGCCAGCAGCTTAAGGTTTGTAGCGGCACAGGGGATCTACGAGCAGTACTTC. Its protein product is CASSLRFVAAQGIYEQYF.

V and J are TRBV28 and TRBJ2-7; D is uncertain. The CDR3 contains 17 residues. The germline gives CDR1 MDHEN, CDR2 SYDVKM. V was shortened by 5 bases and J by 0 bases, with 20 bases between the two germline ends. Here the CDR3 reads CASSGPLDPRISYEQYF. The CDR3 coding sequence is TGTGCCAGCAGTGGGCCTCTAGACCCTCGAATCTCCTACGAGCAGTACTTC.

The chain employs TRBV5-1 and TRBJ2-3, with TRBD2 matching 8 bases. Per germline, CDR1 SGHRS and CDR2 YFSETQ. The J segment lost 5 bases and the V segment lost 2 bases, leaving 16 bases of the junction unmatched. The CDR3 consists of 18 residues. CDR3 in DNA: TGCGCCAGCAGCTTTTTCGGTCTTACGGGAGGGCCCTTAGATACGCAGTATTTT. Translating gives CASSFFGLTGGPLDTQYF.

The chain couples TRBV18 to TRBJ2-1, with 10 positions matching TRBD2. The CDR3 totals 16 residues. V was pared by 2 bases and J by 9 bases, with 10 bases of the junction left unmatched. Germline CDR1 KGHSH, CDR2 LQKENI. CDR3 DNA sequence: TGTGCCAGCTCACCAATGTTTGCTAGCGGGAGCCCTGAGCAGTTCTTC. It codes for CASSPMFASGSPEQFF.

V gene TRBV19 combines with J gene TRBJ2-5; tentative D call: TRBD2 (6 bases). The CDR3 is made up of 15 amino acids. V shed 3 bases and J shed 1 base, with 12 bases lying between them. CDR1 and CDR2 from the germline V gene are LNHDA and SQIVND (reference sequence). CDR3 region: CASSMSAGFQETQYF. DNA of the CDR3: TGTGCCAGTAGTATGAGCGCGGGATTCCAAGAGACCCAGTACTTC.

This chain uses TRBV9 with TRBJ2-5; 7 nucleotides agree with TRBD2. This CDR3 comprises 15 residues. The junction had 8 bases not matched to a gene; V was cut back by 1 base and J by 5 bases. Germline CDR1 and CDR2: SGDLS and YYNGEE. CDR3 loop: CASSVWGEGHETQYF. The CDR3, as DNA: TGTGCCAGCAGCGTATGGGGGGAGGGCCATGAGACCCAGTACTTC.